This entry features one T cell receptor (beta chain) sequence. Its antigen is not known. An overlapping HIV-1 Gag peptide pool stimulated these cells at about 0.9 ug/peptide/mL. Memory cells lacking CD40L and CD69 with high CD45RO were sorted. Inclusion required CMV-positive serology and CD4+ counts above 400 cells/uL. This entry belongs to a study of persistence of HIV-infected CD4 T cells. Study-wide results and limits: Antigen-responding cells were enriched for degenerate expanded CDR3beta sequences.

CDR3 length equals 15 residues. Germline V lookup: CDR1 SGHNT, CDR2 YENEEA. The V and J ends lost 3 bases and 1 base, in that order; junction bases with no gene match: 5. The immunoSEQ assay was version 4, run in survey mode. The repertoire was sequenced with immunoSEQ multiplex PCR; TCRdb's copy has only in-frame clones and lacks some. The data contain roughly 32,000 clones, roughly 82% of them singletons. This rearrangement joins TRBV11-3 to TRBJ1-1; 7 bases match TRBD1. The source is an adult woman with HIV who was CMV-seropositive. Sequences were derived from CD4+ T cells sorted from PBMCs after approximately 19-hour stimulation, sampled from a patient who received antiretroviral therapy. DNA of the CDR3: TGTGCCAGCAGCTTCATAGGGGGCGCGAACACTGAAGCTTTCTTT. Protein sequence: CASSFIGGANTEAFF.